This entry lists 17 T cell receptor beta chains sequenced from one sample in a study of Ad26.COV2.S vaccination and SARS-CoV-2 variants. The repertoire was sequenced with immunoSEQ multiplex PCR; TCRdb's copy has only in-frame clones and lacks some. The repertoire consists of about 400,000 clones, with approximately 89% occurring once and the leading ten covering 1.9%. The sample's treatment: roughly 18 received Ad26.COV2.S at low or high dose, single or two shots; several received placebo; per-sample allocation not given. Following the first vaccine or placebo injection, samples were taken on day 63. The sequences come from peripheral blood, collected in a trial of Ad26.COV2.S vaccine versus placebo. These receptors were collected from a person between 18 and 65 years old who received the Ad26.COV2.S COVID-19 vaccine or a placebo.

This clone was recorded once. V gene TRBV7-3 combines with J gene TRBJ2-1, with unresolved D. Germline assignment: CDR1 SGHTA and CDR2 FQGTGA. Trimming left V 5 bases short and J 9 bases short, with 14 bases between. CDR3 length equals 13 residues. CDR3 loop: CASSEGALGEQFF. Here the CDR3 DNA reads TGTGCCAGCAGCGAAGGAGCTCTCGGTGAGCAGTTCTTC.

The chain uses TRBV6-5 and TRBJ2-1, with D tentatively TRBD2 (7 bases). Trimming took 7 bases from V and 4 from J, leaving 17 bases between them. Germline V lookup: CDR1 MNHEY, CDR2 SVGAGI. The CDR3 sequence is 15 residues long. DNA for the CDR3: TGTGCCAGCACCCCAGGGGCGGGGGATTACAATGAGCAGTTCTTC. The encoded protein is CASTPGAGDYNEQFF.

The chain carries TRBV5-1 and TRBJ2-7, with no clear D. Trimming cost V 1 base and J 3 bases, with 11 bases left between them. The germline CDR1 and CDR2 sequences are SGHRS and YFSETQ. The CDR3 extends over 14 amino acids. CDR3 DNA sequence: TGCGCCAGCAGCTTGATCACGGGTAGCTACGAGCAGTACTTC. It encodes CASSLITGSYEQYF.

This chain uses TRBV18 with TRBJ2-7; D gene ambiguous. The CDR3 sequence is 13 residues long. Germline loops: CDR1 KGHSH, CDR2 LQKENI. The ends were cut back, 4 bases at V and 3 bases at J, with 10 bases in the middle. CDR3: CASSRGLGYEQYF. In nucleotides, the CDR3 is TGTGCCAGCTCACGGGGTTTGGGCTACGAGCAGTACTTC.

The chain has TRBV19 and TRBJ2-1; 7 bases line up with TRBD2. Germline V gives CDR1 LNHDA, CDR2 SQIVND (reference sequence). Trimming at V came to 5 bases and at J to 0 bases, leaving 7 bases not matched to a gene. The CDR3 extends over 16 amino acids. CDR3 amino acids: CASSVSGRHSYNEQFF. The DNA for the CDR3 is TGTGCCAGTAGTGTATCCGGGAGGCACTCCTACAATGAGCAGTTCTTC.

The genes are TRBV27 and TRBJ2-1, with D possibly matching TRBD2 (6 bases). This CDR3 has 15 amino acids. In germline, CDR1 is MNHEY, CDR2 SMNVEV (reference sequence). Trimming left V 3 bases short and J 2 bases short, with 11 bases between. The CDR3 sequence: CASSLEGPTYNEQFF. The CDR3 DNA follows: TGTGCCAGCAGTTTGGAGGGGCCCACCTACAATGAGCAGTTCTTC.

The V call is TRBV5-4, the J call TRBJ2-3, with 9 bases aligning to TRBD1. V lost 0 bases and J lost 4; bases outside the gene matches: 0. The CDR3 is made up of 14 amino acids. From germline, CDR1 is SGHNT and CDR2 YYREEE (reference sequence). The CDR3 reads CASSLGTGADTQYF. The CDR3 coding sequence is TGTGCCAGCAGCTTGGGGACAGGGGCAGATACGCAGTATTTT. Variable domain in full (rest from reference TRBV5-4 and TRBJ2-3): ETGVTQSPTHLIKTRGQQVTLRCSSQSGHNTVSWYQQALGQGPQFIFQYYREEENGRGNFPPRFSGLQFPNYSSELNVNALELDDSALYLCASSLGTGADTQYFGPGTRLTVL.

The DNA of the CDR3 is TGTGCCAGCAGTCCGACTCCAGGGCACATCTATGGCTACACCTTC. Residues: CASSPTPGHIYGYTF. This rearrangement joins TRBV27 to TRBJ1-2, with D maybe TRBD1 (5 bases). The CDR3 contains 15 residues. With 5 bases removed from V and 4 bases from J, the gap between germline ends came to 17 bases. Germline CDR1 and CDR2: MNHEY and SMNVEV (reference sequence).

This clone was recorded once. This rearrangement joins TRBV7-9 to TRBJ2-2; D possibly uses TRBD1 or TRBD2 (5 bases each). The CDR3 totals 13 residues. Germline V CDR1 and CDR2: SEHNR, FQNEAQ (reference sequence). V gave up 3 bases and J gave up 4 bases, with 6 bases separating them. Written as DNA, the CDR3 is TGTGCCAGCAGCTTTGGGGGCACCGGGGAGCTGTTTTTT. Translation gives CASSFGGTGELFF.

V usage is TRBV28 and J usage is TRBJ1-1; a weak D match, TRBD1 (6 bases). Germline CDR1 and CDR2: MDHEN and SYDVKM. The CDR3 sequence is 15 residues long. Trimming removed 7 bases at V and 6 bases at J, with 21 bases between. The CDR3 coding sequence is TGTGCCAGCACCAACGGGGGGTGGGACAATTCTGAAGCTTTCTTT. This sequence encodes CASTNGGWDNSEAFF.

V gene TRBV5-1 combines with J gene TRBJ1-1, with 7 bases lining up with TRBD1. Germline V gives CDR1 SGHRS, CDR2 YFSETQ. With 4 bases clipped from V and 4 bases from J, the junction kept 13 bases outside the gene matches. This CDR3 contains 16 residues. CDR3 region: CASSRLGTAPSTEAFF. CDR3 nucleotide sequence: TGCGCCAGCAGCCGACTTGGGACAGCCCCGTCCACTGAAGCTTTCTTT. Drawing the rest from reference TRBV5-1 and TRBJ1-1, the complete variable domain is KAGVTQTPRYLIKTRGQQVTLSCSPISGHRSVSWYQQTPGQGLQFLFEYFSETQRNKGNFPGRFSGRQFSNSRSEMNVSTLELGDSALYLCASSRLGTAPSTEAFFGQGTRLTVV.

The rearrangement links TRBV10-3 to TRBJ1-6; 8 bases line up with TRBD1. This CDR3 contains 15 residues. From germline, CDR1 is ENHRY and CDR2 SYGVKD. Trimming removed 2 bases from V and 7 bases from J; junction bases left unmatched: 4. The CDR3, as DNA: TGTGCCATCAGTGAGCAGGGGGCGTACAATTCACCCCTCCACTTT. Protein: CAISEQGAYNSPLHF.

The gene calls are TRBV5-1 and TRBJ2-3; 9 nucleotides agree with TRBD1. This CDR3 has 15 residues. Per germline, CDR1 SGHRS and CDR2 YFSETQ. Trimming removed 4 bases from V and 1 base from J; junction bases left unmatched: 4. The CDR3 protein is CASSAGQGGTDTQYF. The CDR3 coding sequence is TGCGCCAGCAGCGCGGGACAGGGAGGCACAGATACGCAGTATTTT.

The chain links TRBV4-1 to TRBJ2-7; 8 bases are a match to TRBD1. The V segment lost 3 bases and the J segment 9 bases; nucleotides outside the gene matches: 7. Germline CDR1 and CDR2: MGHRA and YSYEKL. This CDR3 spans 13 amino acids. The CDR3 nucleotides are TGCGCCAGCAGCCAGGCGACAGGGGAGGTGCAGTACTTC. Translation gives CASSQATGEVQYF.

The rearrangement links TRBV9 to TRBJ1-6; D is unclear. CDR1 and CDR2 (germline): SGDLS, YYNGEE. V lost 0 bases to trimming and J lost 8 bases, with 6 bases between them. The CDR3 sequence is 13 residues long. The CDR3 spells CASSVVPDSPLHF. DNA of the CDR3: TGTGCCAGCAGCGTAGTGCCGGATTCACCCCTCCACTTT.

J is TRBJ2-3 and V is TRBV6-2 or TRBV6-3; the D gene is possibly TRBD2 (5 bases). The CDR3 spans 15 residues. Germline CDR1 MNHEY, CDR2 SVGEGT. With 6 bases removed from V and 1 base from J, the gap between germline ends came to 14 bases. The CDR3 DNA is TGTGCCAGCAGCCCGGTCGGGGATGGCACAGATACGCAGTATTTT. This gives the protein CASSPVGDGTDTQYF.

CDR3 DNA: TGTGCCAGCAGTGCCGGGGGTGGAGAGCCCCAGCATTTT. This encodes CASSAGGGEPQHF. The chain joins TRBV2 to TRBJ1-5, with a weak D call TRBD1 (5 bases). Trimming stripped 4 bases from V and 8 bases from J, with 12 bases between. The CDR3 has 13 residues. The germline CDR1 and CDR2 sequences are SNHLY and FYNNEI.